This paragraph covers one T cell receptor (beta chain) sequence. Its antigen is unknown. This record comes from a study of cytomegalovirus exposure and HLA in healthy donors. General study points: The study found most TCR sequences rare, yet found some public TCRs in many donors. According to a later analysis, TCR clusters from the first cohort tended to co-occur in the roughly 130 validation repertoires.

Repertoires were generated with immunoSEQ multiplex PCR, while TCRdb's copy carries only in-frame clones and drops some. The sample carries fewer than 300,000 clones, approximately 88% recorded once. The CDR3 totals 14 residues. V was trimmed by 0 bases and J by 8 bases, leaving 10 bases between them. The germline CDR1 and CDR2 sequences are SEHNR and FQNEAQ (reference sequence). The rearrangement joins TRBV7-9 to TRBJ1-4; D call uncertain. The material sequenced was PBMCs. This TCR was recovered from a woman aged 18 to 35 in good health and CMV-seronegative. CDR3 nucleotide sequence: TGTGCCAGCAGCTTAGCAGGGCCGGGGGAAAAACTGTTTTTT. It is translated as CASSLAGPGEKLFF.